These 32 T cell receptor beta chains were all obtained from the same sample, sequenced in a study of blood T cells in healthy people across ages. Primers used in a second PCR of roughly 7 to 11 cycles were a sample-barcoded 5' primer and a J-beta primer mix. TCRdb reanalysed the 5' RACE reads using MiXCR and keeps one entry per CDR3 protein. The table shows hundreds of thousands of distinct CDR3 sequences, with less than 35% occurring only once. The sequenced sample was blood. The receptors originated from an elderly woman in good health.

This clonotype was seen repeatedly, ten times or more. CDR3 coding DNA: TGTGCCAGCAGGAGACCCGGGACGGGAAACTATGGCTACACCTTC. It encodes CASRRPGTGNYGYTF. This chain uses TRBV27 with TRBJ1-2, with D possibly TRBD1 on 5 matching bases. Trimming cost V 6 bases and J 2 bases, with 16 bases left between them. The germline V gene has CDR1 MNHEY and CDR2 SMNVEV (reference sequence). The CDR3 loop spans 15 amino acids.

This clonotype was detected only a few times. A read error may be the cause here, since a much bigger clone is one base away. The genes are TRBV5-1 and TRBJ2-7, with D perhaps matching TRBD2 (5 bases). Germline CDR1 is SGHRS and CDR2 is YFSETQ. The ends were cut back, 3 bases at V and 6 bases at J, with 16 bases in the middle. The CDR3 is 14 amino acids. CDR3 protein: CASSWATGKTEQYF. In nucleotides, the CDR3 is TGCGCCAGCAGCTGGGCCACGGGGAAGACCGAGCAGTACTTC.

On this clonotype itself: At one end the junction does not follow the germline gene, possibly because of a read error. The V gene is TRBV20-1, the J gene TRBJ1-1; D gene uncertain. CDR3 length: 12 residues. CDR1 is DFQATT and CDR2 is SNEGSKA in the germline V gene (reference sequence). The CDR3 coding sequence is TGCAGTGCTACGACAAGGTGGGCTGAGGCTTTCTTT. It is translated as CSATTRWAEAFF.

This clonotype showed up many times. The genes are TRBV5-1 and TRBJ1-2, with no clear D. Germline V gene sequence: CDR1 SGHRS, CDR2 YFSETQ. Trimming stripped 4 bases from V and 10 bases from J, with 17 bases between. This CDR3 is built from 13 residues. DNA for the CDR3: TGCGCCAGCAGCCAGGTTGCGCGCGCGGACTACACCTTC. Translating it yields CASSQVARADYTF.

This clonotype was seen a handful of times. The DNA for the CDR3 is TGTGCCAGCAGCTTCAGGGGGCTCACGGGGGCCAACGTCCTGACTTTC. Protein: CASSFRGLTGANVLTF. This chain joins TRBV7-8 and TRBJ2-6, with 8 bases identical to TRBD1. This CDR3 is 16 amino acids long. After removal of 3 bases from V and 4 bases from J, the junction contained 5 bases not matched to a gene. Germline values: CDR1 SGHVS, CDR2 FQNEAQ.

This clonotype was seen at least ten times. This chain connects TRBV4-3 to TRBJ1-2; weak D call: TRBD1 (6 bases). V dropped 0 bases and J dropped 4 bases, with 12 bases sitting between them. The germline V gene has CDR1 LGHNA and CDR2 YSLEER. This CDR3 contains 15 residues. The CDR3 reads CASSQDPPGAYGYTF. The DNA for the CDR3 is TGCGCCAGCAGCCAAGATCCTCCGGGGGCCTATGGCTACACCTTC.

This clonotype was counted at least ten times. V gene TRBV5-1 combines with J gene TRBJ1-1; D uncertain. The length of the CDR3 is 15 residues. V lost 0 bases and J lost 0, with 9 bases in between. Germline CDR1 reads SGHRS; CDR2 reads YFSETQ. This CDR3 reads CASSLGFTLNTEAFF. Written as DNA, the CDR3 is TGCGCCAGCAGCTTGGGATTTACCTTGAACACTGAAGCTTTCTTT.

This clonotype came up a few times. A much larger clone lies one base from this, so it may be a read error. The chain uses TRBV28 and TRBJ2-5; a weak D match, TRBD1 (6 bases). This CDR3 contains 12 residues. Germline V gene lookup returns CDR1 MDHEN and CDR2 SYDVKM. V lost 7 bases, J lost 11 bases, and 17 bases lay in between. CDR3 region: CASTGQFDEQYF. The CDR3 DNA reads as TGTGCCAGCACTGGACAGTTCGATGAGCAGTACTTC.

This chain uses TRBV29-1 with TRBJ2-7; possibly TRBD1 for D (5 bases). Per the germline V gene, CDR1 is SQVTM and CDR2 is ANQGSEA. The V end was cut by 5 bases, the J end by 5 bases, with 10 bases between. The CDR3 is 11 amino acids. CDR3 residues: CSVRQGHEQYF. Written as DNA, the CDR3 is TGCAGCGTTCGGCAGGGCCACGAGCAGTACTTC.

In regard to this clonotype: This could be a read error, since a much larger clone is one nucleotide away. The chain has TRBV6-1 and TRBJ2-1; D might be TRBD2 (5 bases). The germline gives CDR1 MNHNS, CDR2 SASEGT. This CDR3 has 11 amino acids. Trimming took off 4 bases at V and 12 bases at J, with 10 bases between the two ends. CDR3 amino acids: CASSGECRQFF. For the CDR3, the DNA is TGTGCCAGCAGTGGGGAGTGCCGGCAGTTCTTC.

This clonotype was counted ten times or more. The rearrangement links TRBV7-9 to TRBJ1-2, with 8 bases identical to TRBD1. V lost 1 base to trimming and J lost 4 bases; unmatched junction nucleotides: 5. Germline V gives CDR1 SEHNR, CDR2 FQNEAQ (reference sequence). The CDR3 covers 15 residues. The CDR3 reads CASSLEGRGLYGYTF. CDR3 DNA: TGTGCCAGCAGCTTAGAAGGCAGGGGGCTCTATGGCTACACCTTC.

As regards this clonotype: One base away lies a much larger clone, so this may be a sequencing read error. J is TRBJ2-5 and V is TRBV5-1; TRBD2 aligns across 10 bases. V shed 0 bases and J 11 bases; nucleotides not matched to a gene: 7. The germline CDR1 and CDR2 sequences are SGHRS and YFSETQ. The CDR3 is made up of 14 amino acids. The CDR3 sequence is CASSLDGLADEQYF. CDR3 sequence (DNA): TGCGCCAGCAGCTTGGACGGACTAGCGGATGAGCAGTACTTC. The entire variable domain, with the rest obtained from reference TRBV5-1 and TRBJ2-5, is as follows: KAGVTQTPRYLIKTRGQQVTLSCSPISGHRSVSWYQQTPGQGLQFLFEYFSETQRNKGNFPGRFSGRQFSNSRSEMNVSTLELGDSALYLCASSLDGLADEQYFGPGTRLLVL.

With respect to this clonotype: Being one base from a much bigger clone, this may be a read error. This chain uses TRBV7-8 with TRBJ2-1, with D uncertain. Germline lookup yields CDR1 SGHVS and CDR2 FQNEAQ. The CDR3 runs to 15 residues. CDR3 DNA: TGTGTCAGCAGCACCAGGTCAGACTCCTACAATGAGCAGTTCTTC. Residues: CVSSTRSDSYNEQFF.

The chain links TRBV6-1 to TRBJ1-5; possibly TRBD1 for D (5 bases). Trimming shortened V by 7 bases and J by 3 bases, and 10 bases separated the two germline ends. The CDR3 is 13 residues long. The germline gives CDR1 MNHNS, CDR2 SASEGT. This chain's CDR3 is CASTDSDNQPQHF. The CDR3, as DNA: TGTGCCAGCACCGACAGTGACAATCAGCCCCAGCATTTT.

This clonotype has more than one count but fewer than ten. The rearrangement joins TRBV3-1 to TRBJ2-1; the match to TRBD2 covers 11 bases. The CDR3 consists of 15 residues. Germline loops: CDR1 LGHDT, CDR2 YNNKEL (reference sequence). After removal of 7 bases from V and 5 bases from J, the junction contained 7 bases not matched to a gene. CDR3 coding DNA: TGTGCCAGCACGTTAGCGGGGGGGGCTAACAATGAGCAGTTCTTC. Translated, it gives CASTLAGGANNEQFF.

This clonotype has a count of ten or more. CDR3 in DNA: TGCAGTGCTAGAGATCGTGGACAGTATGGCTACACCTTC. Translating gives CSARDRGQYGYTF. The chain is built from TRBV20-1 and TRBJ1-2; D may be TRBD1 (6 bases). V lost 0 bases and J 5 bases, leaving 10 bases between the germline ends. The CDR3 length is 13 residues. From germline, CDR1 is DFQATT and CDR2 SNEGSKA (reference sequence).

The chain uses TRBV10-3 and TRBJ1-5, with D perhaps matching TRBD1 (5 bases). This CDR3 spans 16 amino acids. Per germline, CDR1 ENHRY and CDR2 SYGVKD. V lost 3 bases, J lost 2 bases, and 14 bases lay in between. CDR3 nucleotide sequence: TGTGCCATCAGTGATAGGGGCCGCCAAGGCAATCAGCCCCAGCATTTT. Amino acid sequence: CAISDRGRQGNQPQHF.

This clonotype was seen many times. The chain combines TRBV7-6 with TRBJ2-7; 10 bases map to TRBD2. There are 16 residues in the CDR3. Germline values: CDR1 SGHVS, CDR2 FNYEAQ. Trimming at V came to 4 bases and at J to 3 bases, leaving 9 bases not matched to a gene. CDR3 sequence (DNA): TGTGCCAGCAGCTCTCCATGGACTAGCGGATACTACGAGCAGTACTTC. Its translation: CASSSPWTSGYYEQYF.

This clonotype was observed a few times. The rearrangement links TRBV28 to TRBJ1-1, with 8 bases fitting TRBD1. The trim removed 7 bases at V and 3 bases at J, leaving 7 bases unmatched. This CDR3 is 14 amino acids long. Germline V gene data show CDR1 as MDHEN and CDR2 as SYDVKM. The DNA of the CDR3 is TGTGCCAGCAACCTTTTGGACAGGGACACTGAAGCTTTCTTT. This translates into CASNLLDRDTEAFF.

A word on this clonotype: Possible read error: a much larger clone is one base away. The chain has TRBV7-2 and TRBJ2-5; possibly TRBD1 for D (5 bases). The J call could be wrong; TRBJ2-7 is a better fit for the DNA end. Germline CDR1 reads SGHTA; CDR2 reads FQGNSA. The CDR3 spans 14 residues. The chain's CDR3 is CAGSFDRSSYEQYF. Written as DNA, the CDR3 is TGTGCCGGCAGCTTCGACAGAAGCTCCTACGAGCAGTACTTC.

This clonotype appeared many times. A read error may account for a junction end that differs from germline. The chain couples TRBV10-3 to TRBJ2-7; D may be TRBD1 (6 bases). The CDR3 is made up of 14 amino acids. Germline values: CDR1 ENHRY, CDR2 SYGVKD. CDR3 nucleotide sequence: TGTGCCATAAGTGGTGGGGGCACCTCTTACGAGCAGTACTTC. This codes for CAISGGGTSYEQYF.

The rearrangement joins TRBV5-1 to TRBJ1-4, with TRBD1 matching 7 bases. V gave up 4 bases and J gave up 7 bases; unmatched junction bases: 10. Looked up from germline, CDR1 is SGHRS and CDR2 is YFSETQ. The CDR3 extends over 15 amino acids. The CDR3 coding sequence is TGCGCCAGCAGCAGGTCCGGGACAGACGGTGAAAAACTGTTTTTT. It encodes CASSRSGTDGEKLFF. The entire variable domain, with the rest obtained from reference TRBV5-1 and TRBJ1-4, is as follows: KAGVTQTPRYLIKTRGQQVTLSCSPISGHRSVSWYQQTPGQGLQFLFEYFSETQRNKGNFPGRFSGRQFSNSRSEMNVSTLELGDSALYLCASSRSGTDGEKLFFGSGTQLSVL.

This clonotype was counted ten times or more. The chain couples TRBV7-2 to TRBJ1-2, with 8 bases aligning to TRBD1. V shed 5 bases, J shed 8 bases, and the junction held 7 bases outside the gene matches. CDR3 length: 13 amino acids. CDR1 and CDR2 from the germline V gene are SGHTA and FQGNSA. The CDR3 is CASSLDRVKGYTF. The DNA for the CDR3 is TGTGCCAGCAGCCTGGACAGGGTAAAGGGCTACACCTTC.

There are many counts of this clonotype. V and J are TRBV12-3 or TRBV12-4 and TRBJ2-1, with D tentatively TRBD1 (5 bases). V was clipped by 1 base and J by 2 bases, with 18 bases between them. CDR3 length: 18 amino acids. The CDR3 sequence: CASSLVIPGWSAYNEQFF. CDR3 DNA: TGTGCCAGCAGTTTAGTCATTCCAGGGTGGAGCGCCTACAATGAGCAGTTCTTC.

This clonotype is medium-sized. The CDR3 loop is CSARDPRKAGGGDTQYF. For the CDR3, the DNA is TGCAGTGCTAGAGATCCCCGGAAAGCGGGGGGCGGAGATACGCAGTATTTT. The gene calls are TRBV20-1 and TRBJ2-3, with TRBD2 matching 9 bases. This CDR3 has 17 amino acids. Germline-derived CDR1 and CDR2 are DFQATT and SNEGSKA (reference sequence). V shed 0 bases, J shed 5 bases, and the junction held 12 bases outside the gene matches.

In its sample, this clonotype was seen a few times. This sequence may be a read error, since a much larger clone differs from it by one base. This sequence joins TRBV27 and TRBJ1-6; perhaps TRBD1 as D (5 bases). This CDR3 is built from 13 residues. Germline loops: CDR1 MNHEY, CDR2 SMNVEV (reference sequence). The CDR3 nucleotides are TGTGCCGGCAGTTTTGACAGAGGTTCACCCCTCCACTTT. This gives the protein CAGSFDRGSPLHF.

Of note for this clonotype: A read error may explain this, as a much larger clone is one base away. V is TRBV14 and J is TRBJ1-2, with unresolved D. Germline CDR1 is SGHDN and CDR2 is FVKESK. The V end was cut by 3 bases, the J end by 3 bases, with 14 bases between. The CDR3 has 15 amino acids. CDR3: CASSHSRSGDYGYTF. As DNA, the CDR3 is TGTGCCAGCAGCCACTCCCGGAGCGGCGACTATGGCTACACCTTC. The full variable domain, its missing parts supplied by reference TRBV14 and TRBJ1-2, is EAGVTQFPSHSVIEKGQTVTLRCDPISGHDNLYWYRRVMGKEIKFLLHFVKESKQDESGMPNNRFLAERTGGTYSTLKVQPAELEDSGVYFCASSHSRSGDYGYTFGSGTRLTVV.

This clonotype was seen more than once but under ten times. The V call is TRBV27, the J call TRBJ1-5; tentatively, D is TRBD1 (5 bases). Trimming stripped 3 bases from V and 3 bases from J, with 9 bases between. In germline, CDR1 is MNHEY, CDR2 SMNVEV (reference sequence). The CDR3 loop spans 14 amino acids. The CDR3 coding sequence is TGTGCCAGCAGTTTTACAGGACCCAATCAGCCCCAGCATTTT. This sequence encodes CASSFTGPNQPQHF.

The table lists this clonotype with a few counts. The chain joins TRBV20-1 to TRBJ1-6, with TRBD1 matching 11 bases. The CDR3 runs to 14 residues. V dropped 6 bases and J dropped 9; count of bases not matched to a gene: 7. Germline values: CDR1 DFQATT, CDR2 SNEGSKA (reference sequence). The CDR3 loop is CSARTGGASSPLHF. CDR3 in DNA: TGCAGTGCAAGGACAGGGGGCGCAAGTTCACCCCTCCACTTT.

Many counts were recorded for this clonotype. This chain joins TRBV7-2 and TRBJ1-6, with D tentatively TRBD1 (6 bases). This CDR3 contains 14 residues. From germline, CDR1 is SGHTA and CDR2 FQGNSA. Deletions cut 6 bases from V and 10 bases from J, with 16 bases between. The CDR3 spells CASSIKGVESPLHF. CDR3 in DNA: TGTGCCAGCAGTATAAAGGGGGTTGAGTCACCCCTCCACTTT.

The CDR3 protein is CASTRRASGDVSNTGELFF. The DNA for the CDR3 is TGTGCCAGCACCCGGAGGGCTAGCGGGGATGTTTCGAACACCGGGGAGCTGTTTTTT. The rearrangement uses TRBV6-2 or TRBV6-3 and TRBJ2-2; 9 nucleotides align to TRBD2. The CDR3 is 19 amino acids. J gave up 0 bases and V 7 bases, and 15 bases lay outside the gene matches. The germline gives CDR1 MNHEY, CDR2 SVGEGT.

In its sample, this clonotype was seen many times. The rearrangement uses TRBV6-6 and TRBJ1-1; D is unresolved. Germline V gene sequence: CDR1 MNHNY, CDR2 SVGAGI (reference sequence). The ends were cut back, 4 bases at V and 1 base at J, with 7 bases in the middle. The CDR3 has 13 amino acids. Here the CDR3 reads CASSSRRNTEAFF. In DNA, the CDR3 is TGTGCCAGCAGTTCCCGACGGAACACTGAAGCTTTCTTT.